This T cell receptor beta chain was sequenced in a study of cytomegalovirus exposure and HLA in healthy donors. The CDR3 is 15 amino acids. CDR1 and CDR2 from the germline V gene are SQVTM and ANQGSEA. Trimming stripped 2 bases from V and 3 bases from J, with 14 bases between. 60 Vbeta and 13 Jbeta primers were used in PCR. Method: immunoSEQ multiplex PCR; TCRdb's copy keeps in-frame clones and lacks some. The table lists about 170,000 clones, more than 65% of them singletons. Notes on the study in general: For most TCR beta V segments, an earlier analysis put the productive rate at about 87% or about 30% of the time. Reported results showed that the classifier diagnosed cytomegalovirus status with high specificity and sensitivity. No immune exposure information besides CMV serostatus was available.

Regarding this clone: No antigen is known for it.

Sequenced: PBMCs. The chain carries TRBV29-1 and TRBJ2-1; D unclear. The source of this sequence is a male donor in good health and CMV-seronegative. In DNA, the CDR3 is TGCAGCGTTGAACCGGGTCCCACCGACTACAATGAGCAGTTCTTC. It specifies CSVEPGPTDYNEQFF.